This T cell receptor beta chain was sequenced during a study of T cells in Graves' hyperthyroidism and ophthalmopathy. TCR beta CDR3 region amplification was performed from RNA transcripts. First-round RT-PCR targeting the TCR CDR3 was performed with the HTBI primer set. TCRdb itself ran the multiplex PCR reads through MiXCR, one entry per CDR3 protein. Of 190,000 or so distinct CDR3 sequences listed, around 16% were seen once; the top ten hold approximately 40%. No progression to ophthalmopathy during 18 months of follow-up defined stable disease. Diagnoses were made from clinical symptoms, serum measures (thyroxine and TRAb), thyroid ultrasound and orbital computed tomography. From germline, CDR1 is SGHDT and CDR2 YYEEEE. V gave up 4 bases and J gave up 5 bases, with 16 bases separating them. This CDR3 has 15 amino acids.

The chain carries TRBV5-6 and TRBJ2-1, with D possibly matching TRBD2 (6 bases). Sequencing was carried out using blood. The receptor comes from a man aged 35 to 55 with Graves' hyperthyroidism. DNA of the CDR3: TGTGCCAGCAGCGCCGGGTTTTGGGGGGACAATGAGCAGTTCTTC. This sequence encodes CASSAGFWGDNEQFF.